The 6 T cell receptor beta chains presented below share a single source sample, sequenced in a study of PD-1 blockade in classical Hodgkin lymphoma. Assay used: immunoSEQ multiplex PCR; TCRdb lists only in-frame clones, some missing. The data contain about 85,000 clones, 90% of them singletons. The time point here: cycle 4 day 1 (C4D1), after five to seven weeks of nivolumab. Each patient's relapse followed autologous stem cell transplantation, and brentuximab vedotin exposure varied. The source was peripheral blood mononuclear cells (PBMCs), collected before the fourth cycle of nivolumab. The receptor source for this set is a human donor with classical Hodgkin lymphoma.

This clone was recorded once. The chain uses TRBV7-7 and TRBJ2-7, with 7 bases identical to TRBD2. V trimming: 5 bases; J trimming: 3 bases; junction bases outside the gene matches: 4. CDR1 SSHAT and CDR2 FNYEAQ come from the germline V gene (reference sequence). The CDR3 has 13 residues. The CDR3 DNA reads TGTGCCAGCAGCCCTGGGGGGGACTACGAGCAGTACTTC. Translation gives CASSPGGDYEQYF.

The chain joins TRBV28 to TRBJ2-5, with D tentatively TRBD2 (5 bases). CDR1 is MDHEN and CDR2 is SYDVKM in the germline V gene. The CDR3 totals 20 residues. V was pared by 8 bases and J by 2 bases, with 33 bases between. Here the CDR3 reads CASQTPKDSYAQPGQETQYF. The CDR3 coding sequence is TGTGCCAGCCAAACTCCGAAAGACTCTTACGCGCAACCGGGGCAAGAGACCCAGTACTTC.

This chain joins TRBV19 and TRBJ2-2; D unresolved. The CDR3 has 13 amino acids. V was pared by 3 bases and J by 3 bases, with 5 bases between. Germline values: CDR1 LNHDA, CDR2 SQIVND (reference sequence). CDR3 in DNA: TGTGCCAGTAGTATGATAGACACCGGGGAGCTGTTTTTT. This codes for CASSMIDTGELFF.

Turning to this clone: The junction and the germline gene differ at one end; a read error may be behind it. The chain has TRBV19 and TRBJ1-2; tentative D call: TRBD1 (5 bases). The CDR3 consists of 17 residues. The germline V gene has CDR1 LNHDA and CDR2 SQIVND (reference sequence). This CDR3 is CASSLESGAYTNYGYTF. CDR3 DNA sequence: TGTGCCAGTAGTTTAGAATCCGGGGCCTACACTAACTATGGCTACACCTTC.

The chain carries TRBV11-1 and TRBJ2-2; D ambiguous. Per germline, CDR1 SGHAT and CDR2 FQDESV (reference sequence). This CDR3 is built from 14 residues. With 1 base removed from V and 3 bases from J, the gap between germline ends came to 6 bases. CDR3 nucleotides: TGTGCCAGCAGCTTAGGACTGTACACCGGGGAGCTGTTTTTT. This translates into CASSLGLYTGELFF.

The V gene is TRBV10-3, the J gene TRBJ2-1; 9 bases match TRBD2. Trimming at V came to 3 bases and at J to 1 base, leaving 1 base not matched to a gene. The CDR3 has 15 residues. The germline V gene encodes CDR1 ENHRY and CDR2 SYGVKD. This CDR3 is CAISDSGGSYNEQFF. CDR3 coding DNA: TGTGCCATCAGTGATAGCGGGGGATCCTACAATGAGCAGTTCTTC.